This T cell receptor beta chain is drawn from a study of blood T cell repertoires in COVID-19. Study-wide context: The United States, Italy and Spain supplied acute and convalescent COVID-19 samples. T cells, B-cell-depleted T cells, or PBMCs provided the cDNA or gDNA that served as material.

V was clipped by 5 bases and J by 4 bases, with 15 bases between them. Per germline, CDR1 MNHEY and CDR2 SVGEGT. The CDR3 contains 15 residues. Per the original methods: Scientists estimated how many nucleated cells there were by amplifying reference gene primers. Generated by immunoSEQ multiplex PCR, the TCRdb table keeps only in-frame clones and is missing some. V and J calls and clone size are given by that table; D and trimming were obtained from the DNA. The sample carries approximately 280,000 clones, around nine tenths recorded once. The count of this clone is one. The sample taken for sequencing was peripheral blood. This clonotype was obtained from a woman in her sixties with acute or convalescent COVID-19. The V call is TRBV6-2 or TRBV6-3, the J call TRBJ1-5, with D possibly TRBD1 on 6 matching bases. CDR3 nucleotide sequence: TGTGCCAGCAGTCTGTTGTGGCAGGGGAATCAGCCCCAGCATTTT. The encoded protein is CASSLLWQGNQPQHF.